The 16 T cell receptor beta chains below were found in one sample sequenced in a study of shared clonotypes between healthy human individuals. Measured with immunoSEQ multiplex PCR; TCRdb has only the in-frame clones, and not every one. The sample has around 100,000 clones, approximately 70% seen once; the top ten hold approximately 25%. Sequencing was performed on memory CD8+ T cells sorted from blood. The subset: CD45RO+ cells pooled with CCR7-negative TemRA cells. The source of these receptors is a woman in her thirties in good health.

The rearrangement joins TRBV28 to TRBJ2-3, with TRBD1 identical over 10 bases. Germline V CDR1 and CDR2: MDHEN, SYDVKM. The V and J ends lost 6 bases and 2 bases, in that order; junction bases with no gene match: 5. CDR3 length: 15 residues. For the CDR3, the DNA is TGTGCCAGCAGGGCGGGACAGGGGTTCACAGATACGCAGTATTTT. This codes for CASRAGQGFTDTQYF.

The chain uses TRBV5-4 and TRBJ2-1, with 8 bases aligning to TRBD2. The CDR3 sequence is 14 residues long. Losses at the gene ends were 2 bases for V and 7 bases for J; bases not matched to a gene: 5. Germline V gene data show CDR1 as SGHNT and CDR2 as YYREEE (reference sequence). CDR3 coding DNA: TGTGCCAGCAGCTTTACTAGCGGTAGTAATGAGCAGTTCTTC. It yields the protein CASSFTSGSNEQFF.

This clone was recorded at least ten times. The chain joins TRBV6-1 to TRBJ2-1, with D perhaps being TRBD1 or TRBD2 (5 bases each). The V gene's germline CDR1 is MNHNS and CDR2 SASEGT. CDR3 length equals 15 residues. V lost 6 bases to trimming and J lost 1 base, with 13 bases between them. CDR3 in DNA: TGTGCCAGCAGCGCCGGTGAGGGGTCCTACAATGAGCAGTTCTTC. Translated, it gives CASSAGEGSYNEQFF.

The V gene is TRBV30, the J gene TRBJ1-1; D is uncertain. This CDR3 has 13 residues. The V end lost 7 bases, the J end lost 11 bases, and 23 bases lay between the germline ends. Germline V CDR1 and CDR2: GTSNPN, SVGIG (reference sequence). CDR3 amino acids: CASSSSLRDLAFF. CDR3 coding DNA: TGTGCCTCCTCGTCATCCTTGAGGGATTTGGCTTTCTTT.

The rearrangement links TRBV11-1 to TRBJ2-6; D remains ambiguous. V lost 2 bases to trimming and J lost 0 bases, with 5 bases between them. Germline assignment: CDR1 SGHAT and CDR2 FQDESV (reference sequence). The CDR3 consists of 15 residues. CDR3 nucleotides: TGTGCCAGCAGCTTATATAGCTCTGGGGCCAACGTCCTGACTTTC. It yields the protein CASSLYSSGANVLTF.

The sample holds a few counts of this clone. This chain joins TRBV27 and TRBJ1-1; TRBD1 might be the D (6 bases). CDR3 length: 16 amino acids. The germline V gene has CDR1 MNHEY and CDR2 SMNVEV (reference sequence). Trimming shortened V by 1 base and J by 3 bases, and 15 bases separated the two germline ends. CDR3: CASSLWAGESDTEAFF. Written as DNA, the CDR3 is TGTGCCAGCAGTTTATGGGCAGGGGAGAGCGACACTGAAGCTTTCTTT.

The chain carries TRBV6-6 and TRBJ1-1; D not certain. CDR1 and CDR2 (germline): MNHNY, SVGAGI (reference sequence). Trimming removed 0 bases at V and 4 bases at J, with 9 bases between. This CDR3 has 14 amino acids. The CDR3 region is CASSYSRLPTEAFF. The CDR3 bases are TGTGCCAGCAGTTACTCGCGGTTACCCACTGAAGCTTTCTTT.

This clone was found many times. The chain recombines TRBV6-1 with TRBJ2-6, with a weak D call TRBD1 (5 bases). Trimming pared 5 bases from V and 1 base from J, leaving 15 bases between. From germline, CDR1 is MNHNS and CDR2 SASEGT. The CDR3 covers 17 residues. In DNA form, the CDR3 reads TGTGCCAGCAGTCAAGACAGTAGGGCATCTGGGGCCAACGTCCTGACTTTC. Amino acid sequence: CASSQDSRASGANVLTF.

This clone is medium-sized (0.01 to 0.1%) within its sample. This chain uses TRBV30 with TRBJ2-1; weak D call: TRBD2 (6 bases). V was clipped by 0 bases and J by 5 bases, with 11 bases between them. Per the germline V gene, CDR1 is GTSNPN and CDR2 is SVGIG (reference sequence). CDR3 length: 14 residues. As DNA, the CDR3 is TGTGCCTGGAGTGTATACCCGGGGGACAATGAGCAGTTCTTC. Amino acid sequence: CAWSVYPGDNEQFF.

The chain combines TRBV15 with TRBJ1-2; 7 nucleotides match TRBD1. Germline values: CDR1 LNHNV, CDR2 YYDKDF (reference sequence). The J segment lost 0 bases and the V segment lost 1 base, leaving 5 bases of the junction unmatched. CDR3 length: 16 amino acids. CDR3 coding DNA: TGTGCCACCAGCAGAGTTCCCGGGACAGCTAACTATGGCTACACCTTC. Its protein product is CATSRVPGTANYGYTF.

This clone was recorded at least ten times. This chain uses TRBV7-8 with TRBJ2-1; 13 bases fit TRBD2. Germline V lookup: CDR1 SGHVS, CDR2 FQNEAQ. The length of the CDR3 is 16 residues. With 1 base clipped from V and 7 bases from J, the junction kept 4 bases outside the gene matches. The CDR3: CASSLELAGGPNEQFF. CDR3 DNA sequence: TGTGCCAGCAGCTTAGAACTAGCGGGAGGGCCGAATGAGCAGTTCTTC. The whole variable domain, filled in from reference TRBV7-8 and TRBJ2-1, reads GAGVSQSPRYKVAKRGQDVALRCDPISGHVSLFWYQQALGQGPEFLTYFQNEAQLDKSGLPSDRFFAERPEGSVSTLKIQRTQQEDSAVYLCASSLELAGGPNEQFFGPGTRLTVL.

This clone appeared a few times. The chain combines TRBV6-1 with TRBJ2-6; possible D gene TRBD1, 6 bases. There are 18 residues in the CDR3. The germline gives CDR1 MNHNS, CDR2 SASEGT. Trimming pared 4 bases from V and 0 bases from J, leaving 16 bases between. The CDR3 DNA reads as TGTGCCAGCAGTGCGATGGGACAAGGCTTCTCTGGGGCCAACGTCCTGACTTTC. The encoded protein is CASSAMGQGFSGANVLTF.

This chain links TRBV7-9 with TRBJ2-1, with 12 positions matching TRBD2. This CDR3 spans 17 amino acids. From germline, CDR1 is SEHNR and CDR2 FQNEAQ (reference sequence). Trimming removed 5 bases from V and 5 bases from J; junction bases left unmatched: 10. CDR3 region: CASSPRTASGRDNEQFF. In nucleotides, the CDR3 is TGTGCCAGCAGCCCTCGAACAGCTAGCGGGAGGGACAATGAGCAGTTCTTC.

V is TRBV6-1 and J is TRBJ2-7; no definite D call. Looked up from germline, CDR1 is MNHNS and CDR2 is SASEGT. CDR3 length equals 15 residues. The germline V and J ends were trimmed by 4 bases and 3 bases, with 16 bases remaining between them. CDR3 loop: CASSVGVKTHYEQYF. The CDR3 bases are TGTGCCAGCAGTGTTGGAGTCAAAACCCACTACGAGCAGTACTTC.

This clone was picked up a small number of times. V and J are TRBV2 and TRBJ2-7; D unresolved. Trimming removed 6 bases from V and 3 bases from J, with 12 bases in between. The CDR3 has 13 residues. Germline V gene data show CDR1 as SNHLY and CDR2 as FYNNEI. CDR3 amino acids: CASRILGDYEQYF. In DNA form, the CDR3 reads TGTGCCAGCAGGATCCTCGGAGACTACGAGCAGTACTTC. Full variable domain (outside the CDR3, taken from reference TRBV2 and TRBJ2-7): EPEVTQTPSHQVTQMGQEVILRCVPISNHLYFYWYRQILGQKVEFLVSFYNNEISEKSEIFDDQFSVERPDGSNFTLKIRSTKLEDSAMYFCASRILGDYEQYFGPGTRLTVT.

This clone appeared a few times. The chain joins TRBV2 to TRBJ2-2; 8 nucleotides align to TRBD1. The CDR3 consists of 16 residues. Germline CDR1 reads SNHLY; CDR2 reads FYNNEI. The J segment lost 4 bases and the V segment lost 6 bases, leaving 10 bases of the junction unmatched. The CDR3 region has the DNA TGTGCCAGCAGGGGTAAGGGGACAGGAGGCACCGGGGAGCTGTTTTTT. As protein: CASRGKGTGGTGELFF.